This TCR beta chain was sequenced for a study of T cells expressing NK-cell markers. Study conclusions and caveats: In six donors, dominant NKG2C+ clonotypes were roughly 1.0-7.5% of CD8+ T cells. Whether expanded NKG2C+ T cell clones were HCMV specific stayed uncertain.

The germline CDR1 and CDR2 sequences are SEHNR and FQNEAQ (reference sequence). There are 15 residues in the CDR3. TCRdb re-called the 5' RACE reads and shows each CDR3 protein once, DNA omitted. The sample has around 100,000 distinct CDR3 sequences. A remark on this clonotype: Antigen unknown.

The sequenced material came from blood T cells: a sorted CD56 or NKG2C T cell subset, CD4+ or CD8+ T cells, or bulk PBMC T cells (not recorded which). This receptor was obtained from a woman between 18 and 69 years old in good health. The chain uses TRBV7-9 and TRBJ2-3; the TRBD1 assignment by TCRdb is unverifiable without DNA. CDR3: CASSSRDSRTDTRYF.